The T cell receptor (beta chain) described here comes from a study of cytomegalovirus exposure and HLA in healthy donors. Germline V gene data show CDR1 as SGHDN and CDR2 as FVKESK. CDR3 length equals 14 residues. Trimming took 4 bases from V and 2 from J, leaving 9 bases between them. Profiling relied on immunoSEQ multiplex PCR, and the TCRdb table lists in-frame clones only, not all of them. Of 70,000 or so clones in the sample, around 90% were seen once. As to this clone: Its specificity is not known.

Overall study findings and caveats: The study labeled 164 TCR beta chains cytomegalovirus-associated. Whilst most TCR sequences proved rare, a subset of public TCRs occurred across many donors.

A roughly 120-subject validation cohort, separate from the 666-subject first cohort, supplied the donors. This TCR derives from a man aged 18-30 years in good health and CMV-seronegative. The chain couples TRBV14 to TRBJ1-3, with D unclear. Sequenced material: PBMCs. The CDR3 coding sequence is TGTGCCAGCAGCCCCCCCCCTGCTGGAAACACCATATATTTT. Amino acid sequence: CASSPPPAGNTIYF.